The entry that follows covers one T cell receptor (beta chain) sequence. Original processing methods: Reference gene primer amplification gave estimated nucleated cell counts. Repertoires were generated with immunoSEQ multiplex PCR, while TCRdb's copy carries only in-frame clones and drops some. The V and J calls and clone size were taken over from that table, and D and trimming were inferred from the DNA. Counted here are a few hundred thousand clones, approximately 83% occurring once; the ten biggest clones make up around 7%. The data are from a study of blood T cell repertoires in COVID-19. Whole-study context: T cells, B-cell-depleted T cells, or PBMCs supplied cDNA or gDNA.

The CDR3 loop spans 16 amino acids. In germline, CDR1 is ENHRY, CDR2 SYGVKD. V dropped 4 bases and J dropped 5; count of bases not matched to a gene: 7. The V gene is TRBV10-3, the J gene TRBJ2-2, with 10 bases fitting TRBD2. This sequence was found in a woman aged 50 to 60 with acute or convalescent COVID-19. Material for sequencing was peripheral blood. The CDR3 DNA reads as TGTGCCATCAGTGCCAGGCTAGCGGGAGCTACCGGGGAGCTGTTTTTT. This encodes CAISARLAGATGELFF.